The rows below give T cell receptor beta chains drawn from one sample of a study of T cell responses to AZD1222 COVID-19 vaccine. The protocol was immunoSEQ multiplex PCR, while the TCRdb copy is restricted to in-frame clones and leaves out a portion. Counted here are roughly 81,000 clones, 70% to 90% occurring once; the ten biggest clones make up about 8%. The sample here was peripheral blood, taken on day 0 of AZD1222 vaccination. The origin of the receptors is an adult in good health. CDR3s include the opening cysteine and the closing phenylalanine or tryptophan. Fields, in order: clone size, D gene, J gene, V gene, CDR3 DNA, CDR3 protein. D genes are given only for firm matches. Clone size is not always given. Where it is, it says once, few, many or a class for expanded clones.

>NA|NA|TRBJ2-1|TRBV27
TGTGCCAGCAGTACACCGGGACACGGATCCTACAATGAGCAGTTCTTC
CASSTPGHGSYNEQFF
>NA|NA|TRBJ1-5|TRBV6-2/TRBV6-3
TGTGCCAGCAGTTACTTAAATCAGCCCCAGCATTTT
CASSYLNQPQHF
>once|TRBD1|TRBJ1-4|TRBV6-5
TGTGCCAGCGAGGGGGCTGATGAAAAACTGTTTTTT
CASEGADEKLFF
>NA|NA|TRBJ2-7|TRBV7-9
TGTGCCAGCAGCTCCAAGGACAGAAACTACGAGCAGTACTTC
CASSSKDRNYEQYF
>NA|TRBD1|TRBJ2-7|TRBV11-1
TGTGCCAGCAGCTTAGGAATGGGACAGTTTTTCGAGCAGTACTTC
CASSLGMGQFFEQYF
>NA|NA|TRBJ2-1|TRBV11-2
TGTGCCAGCAGCTTACGTGGGCCCTACCCACCCTACAATGAGCAGTTCTTC
CASSLRGPYPPYNEQFF
>NA|NA|TRBJ1-1|TRBV9
TGTGCCAGCAGCCTAACAGGTATGAACACTGAAGCTTTCTTT
CASSLTGMNTEAFF
>NA|NA|TRBJ2-1|TRBV5-1
TGCGCCAGCAGCTTGGCAGGGGTTGAGCAGTTCTTC
CASSLAGVEQFF
>NA|TRBD2|TRBJ2-7|TRBV18
TGTGCCAGCTCACGACCGGGACTAGCCGATTACGAGCAGTACTTC
CASSRPGLADYEQYF
>NA|TRBD1|TRBJ2-7|TRBV14
TGTGCCAGCAGCCAATATACCGGGACAGGGGGAAGCGAGCAGTACTTC
CASSQYTGTGGSEQYF
>NA|TRBD1|TRBJ2-1|TRBV7-2
TGTGCCAGCAGCTGGGGACAGGGAGGTGAGGAGCAGTTCTTC
CASSWGQGGEEQFF
>NA|NA|TRBJ1-6|TRBV5-1
TGCGCCAGCAGCTGGGGAGAGGATACCAATTCACCCCTCCACTTT
CASSWGEDTNSPLHF
>NA|NA|TRBJ2-7|TRBV19
TGTGCCAGTAAGCTCACTGGGGCTCACGAGCAGTACTTC
CASKLTGAHEQYF
>NA|NA|TRBJ2-1|TRBV27
TGTGCCAGCAGTTTATCGGGCGGGACTTCTAGCTCCTACAATGAGCAGTTCTTC
CASSLSGGTSSSYNEQFF
>NA|NA|TRBJ1-2|TRBV7-2
TGTGCCAGCAGCCAAGATACTGGCTACACCTTC
CASSQDTGYTF
>NA|TRBD2|TRBJ2-1|TRBV7-2
TGTGCCAGCAGCTTAGGGATTAGCGGGGGGAACAATGAGCAGTTCTTC
CASSLGISGGNNEQFF
>NA|NA|TRBJ2-5|TRBV2
TGTGCCAGCAGCGTACGACAGCAAGAGACCCAGTACTTC
CASSVRQQETQYF
>NA|NA|TRBJ2-1|TRBV12-5
TGTGCTAGTGGCCCCGGGGTTGTGGACAATGAGCAGTTCTTC
CASGPGVVDNEQFF
>NA|NA|TRBJ2-3|TRBV21-1
TGTGCCAGCAGGGGACAGGTATTCCGGTACACAGATACGCAGTATTTT
CASRGQVFRYTDTQYF
>NA|TRBD2|TRBJ2-5|TRBV6-4
TGTGCCAGCAATGTATTATCAGGGCTAGCGGGAGGAAAAGAGACCCAGTACTTC
CASNVLSGLAGGKETQYF
>NA|NA|TRBJ2-5|TRBV28
TGTGCCAGCAGTTTATCCGGCCGATCGGGAGAGACCCAGTACTTC
CASSLSGRSGETQYF
>NA|NA|TRBJ1-5|TRBV2
TGTGCCAGCAGTGAAAGGAACCCGTATAGCAATCAGCCCCAGCATTTT
CASSERNPYSNQPQHF
>NA|NA|TRBJ2-1|TRBV24-1
TGTGCCACCAGTGGATCCCCTAACAGGGATGAGCAGTTCTTC
CATSGSPNRDEQFF
>NA|NA|TRBJ2-4|TRBV29-1
TGCAGCGTTGAAGATCAGTTAGCCAAAAACATTCAGTACTTC
CSVEDQLAKNIQYF
>NA|NA|TRBJ2-7|TRBV6-5
TGTGCCAGCAGTTCTGCACGCAGGGGCGCCTACGAGCAGTACTTC
CASSSARRGAYEQYF
>NA|NA|TRBJ2-7|TRBV4-2
TGTGCCAGCAGCCAGGGGACAAAACCTACCTCTTGGAACCAGCAGTACTTC
CASSQGTKPTSWNQQYF
>NA|TRBD1|TRBJ2-7|TRBV7-2
TGTGCCAGCAGCTTAGAGCCTAGGGACAGGGTGGACGAGCAGTACTTC
CASSLEPRDRVDEQYF
>NA|NA|TRBJ2-1|TRBV15
TGTGCCACCATTCCGGGACATGGGGTATGGTCCTACAATGAGCAGTTCTTC
CATIPGHGVWSYNEQFF
>NA|NA|TRBJ2-1|TRBV7-3
TGTGCCAGCAGCCTCACAGGCCCCTACAATGAGCAGTTCTTC
CASSLTGPYNEQFF
>NA|NA|TRBJ1-1|TRBV20-1
TGCAGTGCTAGTGTTCCGCCACTGAACACTGAAGCTTTCTTT
CSASVPPLNTEAFF
>NA|TRBD1|TRBJ1-6|TRBV27
TGTGCCAGCGGGCGTGGGGACAGGGGTTTTTCACCCCTCCACTTT
CASGRGDRGFSPLHF
>NA|NA|TRBJ2-7|TRBV18
TGTGCCAGCTCACCAGGGACAATCTACGAGCAGTACTTC
CASSPGTIYEQYF
>NA|NA|TRBJ2-7|TRBV28
TGTGCCAGCAGTTTAAAGCAGGCTCCCTACGAGCAGTACTTC
CASSLKQAPYEQYF
>NA|NA|TRBJ2-1|TRBV10-3
TGTGCCATCAGTGGTAGCGGTTCTTACAATGAGCAGTTCTTC
CAISGSGSYNEQFF
>NA|NA|TRBJ2-3|TRBV6-6
TGTGCCAGCAGTTACCCCATGACCACAGATACGCAGTATTTT
CASSYPMTTDTQYF
>NA|NA|TRBJ1-1|TRBV11-3
TGTGCCAGCTTTGGGAGAGGCACTGAAGCTTTCTTT
CASFGRGTEAFF
>NA|NA|TRBJ2-2|TRBV7-2
TGTGCCAGCAGCTCCTACCAGGGGGGCGGGGAGCTGTTTTTT
CASSSYQGGGELFF
>NA|TRBD2|TRBJ2-1|TRBV6-2/TRBV6-3
TGTGCCAGCAGCCCCCACCCGGGACTAGCTTACAATGAGCAGTTCTTC
CASSPHPGLAYNEQFF
>few|TRBD1|TRBJ1-5|TRBV6-6
TGTGCCAGCAGGACAGGGACTTATAGCAATCAGCCCCAGCATTTT
CASRTGTYSNQPQHF
>NA|TRBD2|TRBJ2-1|TRBV12-5
TGTGCTAGCCTGACTAGCGGCTACAATGAGCAGTTCTTC
CASLTSGYNEQFF
>NA|NA|TRBJ1-1|TRBV6-5
TGTGCCAGCAGCAAGACGACAGTGAACACTGAAGCTTTCTTT
CASSKTTVNTEAFF
>NA|TRBD1|TRBJ1-5|TRBV29-1
TGCAGCGTCGGACAGGGGAGACAGCCCCAGCATTTT
CSVGQGRQPQHF
>few|NA|TRBJ2-1|TRBV10-3
TGTGCCATCAGTCCCGTCCAGGGGGGGGTGGGCAATGAGCAGTTCTTC
CAISPVQGGVGNEQFF
>once|NA|TRBJ2-2|TRBV13
TGTGCCAGCAGCTTAGGATTTGCGGTGAGCGTCGGAAACCTTAACACCGGGGAGCTGTTTTTT
CASSLGFAVSVGNLNTGELFF
>NA|TRBD1|TRBJ2-7|TRBV9
TGTGCCAGCAGCCCCCAGGGGGCTGGTAGCGACGAGCAGTACTTC
CASSPQGAGSDEQYF
>NA|NA|TRBJ1-5|TRBV21-1
TGTGCCAGCAGCCTCAAGGGACCGTCTGCTGGTCAGCCCCAGCATTTT
CASSLKGPSAGQPQHF
>NA|NA|TRBJ2-1|TRBV27
TGTGCCAGCGCGGTCTTAGCCAACGACAATGAGCAGTTCTTC
CASAVLANDNEQFF
>NA|TRBD1|TRBJ1-1|TRBV19
TGTGCCAGTAGTCCCCTGCTCGGGGACAGGAGACCTGAAGCTTTCTTT
CASSPLLGDRRPEAFF
>NA|NA|TRBJ1-6|TRBV18
TGTGCCAGCTCACCACTCCAACAGAATAATTCACCCCTCCACTTT
CASSPLQQNNSPLHF
>NA|NA|TRBJ2-1|TRBV9
TGTGCCAGCAGCCCCTTCTCCGGAGAGCAGTTCTTC
CASSPFSGEQFF
>NA|TRBD1|TRBJ2-3|TRBV10-3
TGTGCCACTGGGGAACAGGGGGCGAATACGCAGTATTTT
CATGEQGANTQYF
>NA|NA|TRBJ2-7|TRBV18
TGTGCCAGCTCACCACCGGCGGGGGCCCGGGAGCAGTACTTC
CASSPPAGAREQYF
>NA|NA|TRBJ2-7|TRBV2
TGTGCCAGCGCACGCCTCAGGAGCTCCTACGAGCAGTACTTC
CASARLRSSYEQYF
>NA|TRBD2|TRBJ2-5|TRBV19
TGTGCCAGTAGCCCTCTAGCGGGAGGGGGACAAGAGACCCAGTACTTC
CASSPLAGGGQETQYF